The entry that follows covers one T cell receptor (beta chain) sequence. This sample was taken from a study of blood T cell repertoires in COVID-19. As for the study in general: Acute-phase and convalescent COVID-19 samples originated in the United States, Italy and Spain. In each case, the material was cDNA or gDNA derived from T cells, B-cell-depleted T cells, or PBMCs.

The CDR3 loop spans 15 amino acids. The germline gives CDR1 SGHDN, CDR2 FVKESK. Trimming stripped 2 bases from V and 0 bases from J, with 10 bases between. Under the authors' procedure: Estimation of nucleated cell counts was performed using reference gene primer amplification. Produced via immunoSEQ multiplex PCR; TCRdb's table is partial and in-frame only. V, J and clone size are those of that table, while D and trimming were read from the DNA. The sample has roughly 170,000 clones, around nine tenths seen once; the top ten hold 0.7% to 0.9%. Sequenced sample: peripheral blood. J is TRBJ2-5 and V is TRBV14; D unresolved. This clonotype originated in a young woman who had recovered from COVID-19. The CDR3 here is CASSQRAANQETQYF. CDR3 sequence (DNA): TGTGCCAGCAGCCAACGTGCGGCTAACCAAGAGACCCAGTACTTC.